Detailed here is one TCR beta chain. The antigen is undetermined. J was trimmed by 9 bases and V by 2 bases; bases with no gene match: 8. The V gene's germline CDR1 is MNHEY and CDR2 SVGAGI. The CDR3 loop spans 15 amino acids. Naive CD8 cells lacked CD45RO, underwent positive selection for CCR7 and left out terminally differentiated effector memory CD45RA+ cells. The data were obtained in a study of shared clonotypes between healthy human individuals. Notes on the study in general: Tissues were not sampled, only blood, and their repertoires likely differ. What naive subsets generally showed was a larger estimated richness than memory subsets showed.

Sequencing used immunoSEQ multiplex PCR; TCRdb keeps in-frame clones, though not all of them. The sample yields millions of clones, about 95% seen once. Sequenced: naive CD8+ T cells sorted from blood. The sequence was collected from a man aged 18 to 29 in good health. The chain combines TRBV6-5 with TRBJ1-5, with 9 bases that match TRBD1. The CDR3 sequence is CASSYDGTGLGPQHF. CDR3 nucleotides: TGTGCCAGCAGTTACGACGGGACAGGGTTGGGGCCCCAGCATTTT.